This T cell receptor beta chain emerged from a study of shared clonotypes between healthy human individuals. Nashville, Tennessee was home to all donors, who were Caucasian adults. TCRdb's table, derived via immunoSEQ multiplex PCR, lists solely in-frame clones and lacks some. This table holds 2 million to 2.5 million clones, around 95% found once. General study results and limits: A limitation of the genetic and exposure-history diversity represented arose from few donors.

V gave up 5 bases and J gave up 0 bases, with 13 bases separating them. Germline CDR1 and CDR2: SGHVS and FNYEAQ. This CDR3 region has 15 residues. For this clone: The antigen remains unidentified.

Sequencing was performed on naive CD4+ T cells sorted from blood. Subset of the sample: CD45RA+ positively selected. The V and J genes are TRBV7-6 and TRBJ1-1; D remains ambiguous. This TCR derives from a man aged 18 to 35 in good health. The CDR3 region is CASSPRGGMNTEAFF. The CDR3 coding sequence is TGTGCCAGCAGCCCACGGGGAGGAATGAACACTGAAGCTTTCTTT.